The present TCR beta chain was sequenced within a study of shared clonotypes between healthy human individuals. Overall study results and limits: A generally larger estimated richness was seen in naive subsets than in memory subsets.

Germline V gives CDR1 MGHRA, CDR2 YSYEKL. The CDR3 is 16 residues long. The V gene lost 0 bases and the J gene lost 0 bases, with 9 bases spanning the gap. This clone was observed a single time. Its antigen is still unknown. Other nucleotide sequences from this sample produce the same CDR3. Each subset's genomic DNA was split evenly across several immunoSEQ plates. The method was immunoSEQ multiplex PCR; TCRdb's version includes in-frame clones alone and lacks a portion of them. The sample contains some 1,100,000 clones, 78% of which appear only once. Sequences were obtained from memory CD4+ T cells from PBMCs. The subset here: CD45RA-negative fraction. The rearrangement links TRBV4-1 to TRBJ2-1; D gene ambiguous. This TCR was sampled from a man aged 18 to 30 in good health. Some clones in this sample may be carry-over from other donors' samples. The CDR3 region is CASSQEGRSSYNEQFF. The DNA for the CDR3 is TGCGCCAGCAGCCAAGAAGGCAGGAGCTCCTACAATGAGCAGTTCTTC.